This TCR beta chain was recovered during a study of cytotoxic CD8 clonotypes in ibrutinib-treated CLL (dated by TCRdb to about 2021). Study-wide context: The cohort had over ten relapsed/refractory and 15 treatment-naive patients; 17 to 18 were IGHV unmutated. Samples averaged around 280,000 productive templates and more than 85,000 productive rearrangements. Cryopreserved peripheral blood mononuclear cells were obtained prior to treatment, at the time of response, and at either disease progression or sustained remission. Longitudinal samples were available for about 30% of the roughly 86 trial participants. All remission and progressive disease samples were collected while patients were still receiving ibrutinib. Partial responses were observed in about 24 patients and complete responses in 2; after a median follow-up of about 69 months, remission was maintained in about 15 patients and progression was observed in approximately 12. Response samples were obtained after a median of about 13 months of treatment, with a range of about 6 to 36 months.

Each clonotype received, on average, 10x coverage in deep resolution sequencing performed on a MiSeq, where the target depth lay between 1 in 1 million and 1 in 200,000 T cells. TCR beta libraries were generated with the immunoSEQ hsTCRB Kit. The source study handled its data this way. The data were analyzed with ImmunoSEQ Analyzer and ImmunoSEQ Data Assistant, and V, D and J gene assignments followed IMGT definitions. Clonality was computed as one minus normalized Shannon entropy of productive rearrangement frequencies, ranging from 0 to 1. Only overrepresented clonotypes making up at least 0.05% of each patient's repertoire were included in the public clonotype analysis. Approximately 12 repertoires from age-matched healthy donors, obtained from immuneACCESS, served as clonality controls. The clones in this table, taken by TCRdb from immuneACCESS, are in-frame only. Not every clone is retained; where verified, under half of the shortfall comes from an unresolved V gene, and the cause of the rest is unknown. V and J calls and clone size come straight from that table; D and trimming were deduced from the DNA. Across this sample there are 200,000 to 250,000 clones, with 70% seen only once. Together, the top ten hold 15% of the sample.

From cysteine to phenylalanine, the CDR3 is 16 amino acids long. The kept DNA is CDR3 alone, 48 bases in frame from the first base. V has 4 bases trimmed and J has 5 bases trimmed; junction bases matching no gene number 5. As encoded in the germline V gene, CDR1 is SGDLS while CDR2 is YYNGEE. For this clone: Its antigen is still unknown. No quality values exist for individual bases; no much larger clone is one base distant.

The time point label, read with the paper, signifies: 20 to 25 months on ibrutinib. For TCR beta library preparation, around 2.2 micrograms of genomic DNA was extracted from cryopreserved PBMCs. Longitudinal blood samples from CLL patients on ibrutinib monotherapy were analyzed using high-throughput TCR beta sequencing. The patients were enrolled in a single-center, open-label phase 2 trial of ibrutinib monotherapy. The paper's findings and limits, for the study overall: Baseline clonality was found to be higher than that of age-matched healthy donors and was strongly correlated with circulating CD8+ T-cell counts. Public clonotypes were rare and either shrank or stayed stable during treatment, and the rise in clonality at ibrutinib response reflected expansion of private clonotypes. Clonality rose at ibrutinib response, remained stable during sustained remission, and dropped back toward baseline at progression. Sustained-remission and progressing patients did not have matched sampling times, and lymph node repertoires were not examined.

Specimen: PBMCs, collected after 24 months of ibrutinib treatment. This TCR derives from a human donor with chronic lymphocytic leukemia. The rearrangement joined TRBV9 to TRBJ2-3; 15 bases in the junction line up with TRBD2. The sequenced DNA: TGTGCCAGCAGCCCCCGGACTAGCGGGAGGGGAGATACGCAGTATTTT. This translates into CASSPRTSGRGDTQYF. This CDR3, with the reference TRBV9 and TRBJ2-3 proteins standing in past its ends, gives the full variable domain DSGVTQTPKHLITATGQRVTLRCSPRSGDLSVYWYQQSLDQGLQFLIQYYNGEERAKGNILERFSAQQFPDLHSELNLSSLELGDSALYFCASSPRTSGRGDTQYFGPGTRLTVL.